The next 3 T cell receptor beta chains were all read from a single sample in a study of T cell responses to AZD1222 COVID-19 vaccine. The data were produced by immunoSEQ multiplex PCR, yet TCRdb's version contains in-frame clones alone and is incomplete. Of some 120,000 clones listed, approximately 94% are singletons. The sequencing used peripheral blood, collected on day 0 of AZD1222 vaccination. All receptors derive from an adult in good health.

The rearrangement links TRBV6-5 to TRBJ2-7; D not resolved. V was cut by 6 bases and J by 3 bases, with 6 bases left in between. CDR3 length equals 11 residues. CDR1 and CDR2 from the germline V gene are MNHEY and SVGAGI. Here the CDR3 reads CASSRIYEQYF. As DNA, the CDR3 is TGTGCCAGCAGCCGTATCTACGAGCAGTACTTC.

This clone showed up just once. V is TRBV6-5 and J is TRBJ1-2; 7 bases align to TRBD1. The ends lost 4 bases at V and 2 bases at J; junction bases unmatched: 4. Germline V gives CDR1 MNHEY, CDR2 SVGAGI. The CDR3 covers 14 residues. The CDR3 sequence: CASSLTGNNYGYTF. CDR3 sequence (DNA): TGTGCCAGCAGTTTGACAGGGAACAACTATGGCTACACCTTC.

This rearrangement joins TRBV27 to TRBJ1-5; 7 nucleotides agree with TRBD1. This CDR3 is built from 14 residues. The germline V gene has CDR1 MNHEY and CDR2 SMNVEV (reference sequence). V lost 5 bases and J lost 4; bases outside the gene matches: 5. CDR3 DNA sequence: TGTGCCAGCAGTCTCAACAGGGGAAATCAGCCCCAGCATTTT. Translating it yields CASSLNRGNQPQHF.